These 20 T cell receptor beta chains were sequenced from one sample in a study of identical twins. MiXCR, run by TCRdb on the 5' RACE reads, gives a single entry per CDR3 protein. The sample holds 1.5 million to 2 million distinct CDR3 sequences, about 31% seen once. The source material was cord blood. These receptors were obtained from a newborn girl in good health.

The rearrangement links TRBV4-2 to TRBJ1-5, with D possibly matching TRBD1 (6 bases). Trimming cost V 0 bases and J 9 bases, with 21 bases left between them. This CDR3 is 17 amino acids long. Germline CDR1 reads LGHNA; CDR2 reads YNFKEQ. CDR3 protein: CASSQDQGNRPSWPQHF. CDR3 bases: TGTGCCAGCAGCCAAGATCAGGGGAACAGACCCTCTTGGCCCCAGCATTTT.

This chain links TRBV20-1 with TRBJ2-5; D is unclear. In germline, CDR1 is DFQATT, CDR2 SNEGSKA (reference sequence). CDR3 length equals 13 residues. V lost 0 bases and J lost 3, with 8 bases in between. CDR3 coding DNA: TGCAGTGCTAGAGATCTGCAGGAAGAGACCCAGTACTTC. Its protein is CSARDLQEETQYF.

The chain joins TRBV19 to TRBJ2-7; 7 bases line up with TRBD2. This CDR3 has 19 amino acids. The germline CDR1 and CDR2 sequences are LNHDA and SQIVND (reference sequence). Trimming removed 5 bases from V and 7 bases from J; junction bases left unmatched: 26. CDR3 sequence: CASSSQKIRLALNPNEQYF. CDR3 coding DNA: TGTGCCAGTAGTTCCCAAAAAATCCGACTAGCCCTAAATCCAAATGAGCAGTACTTC.

In its sample, this clonotype was seen a few times. The chain combines TRBV20-1 with TRBJ1-6; 7 bases fit TRBD1. V dropped 6 bases and J dropped 8; count of bases not matched to a gene: 10. CDR3 length equals 14 residues. Germline CDR1 is DFQATT and CDR2 is SNEGSKA (reference sequence). In DNA, the CDR3 is TGCAGTGCCCCGCCAGGGGACAGTTATTCACCCCTCCACTTT. It yields the protein CSAPPGDSYSPLHF.

This clonotype was recorded at least ten times. The chain employs TRBV12-3 or TRBV12-4 and TRBJ2-6; D is ambiguous. V was cut by 1 base and J by 0 bases, with 1 base left in between. This CDR3 is 14 amino acids long. This CDR3 reads CASSLGSGANVLTF. DNA for the CDR3: TGTGCCAGCAGTTTAGGCTCTGGGGCCAACGTCCTGACTTTC.

This clonotype has just a few counts. The rearrangement uses TRBV12-5 and TRBJ2-1, with D unresolved. Germline CDR1 reads LGHNT; CDR2 reads FRNRAP. Trimming stripped 2 bases from V and 6 bases from J, with 8 bases between. The CDR3 has 13 residues. As DNA, the CDR3 is TGTGCTAGTGGTTTGACCTCACGCAATGAGCAGTTCTTC. This translates into CASGLTSRNEQFF.

Of note for this clonotype: It may be a read error: a sequence one base away is much more abundant. This rearrangement joins TRBV29-1 to TRBJ2-4; no firm D call. CDR1 is SQVTM and CDR2 is ANQGSEA in the germline V gene. This CDR3 region has 13 residues. The CDR3 sequence: CSAGKGSKDIQYF. As DNA, the CDR3 is TGCAGCGCCGGAAAAGGTTCCAAAGACATTCAGTACTTC.

This chain links TRBV12-3 or TRBV12-4 with TRBJ2-1; TRBD1 might be the D (6 bases). Trimming took 4 bases from V and 12 from J, leaving 28 bases between them. This CDR3 contains 17 residues. The CDR3 spells CASSSYPGASLPLSQFF. DNA for the CDR3: TGTGCCAGCAGTTCCTACCCAGGGGCTAGCCTGCCACTCTCGCAGTTCTTC.

This clonotype was observed many times. The chain recombines TRBV5-1 with TRBJ1-2; D remains unclear. Between the trimmed V and J ends, which lost 6 bases and 2 bases, there was a span of 2 bases. Germline CDR1 is SGHRS and CDR2 is YFSETQ. This CDR3 contains 10 residues. The CDR3: CASNNYGYTF. CDR3 in DNA: TGCGCCAGCAACAACTATGGCTACACCTTC.

V and J are TRBV7-2 and TRBJ1-2; 8 bases match TRBD1. V lost 1 base to trimming and J lost 4 bases; unmatched junction nucleotides: 8. The germline V gene has CDR1 SGHTA and CDR2 FQGNSA. This CDR3 has 16 residues. CDR3 sequence reads: CASSLVLNRGGYGYTF. In DNA, the CDR3 is TGTGCCAGCAGCTTAGTGCTCAACAGGGGGGGCTATGGCTACACCTTC.

This clonotype was seen more than once but under ten times. The CDR3 here is CASTPTIPDTQYF. CDR3 sequence (DNA): TGTGCCAGCACCCCTACCATCCCAGATACGCAGTATTTT. The rearrangement links TRBV5-5 to TRBJ2-3; no clear D gene. This CDR3 is built from 13 residues. The germline CDR1 and CDR2 sequences are SGHKS and YYEKEE (reference sequence). The V gene lost 6 bases and the J gene lost 4 bases, with 12 bases spanning the gap.

The chain combines TRBV10-2 with TRBJ2-1; TRBD2 matches 7 bases. The CDR3 is 15 amino acids. Germline V lookup: CDR1 WSHSY, CDR2 SAAADI. After removal of 7 bases from V and 9 bases from J, the junction contained 15 bases not matched to a gene. The CDR3 is CASTMGREITSEQFF. CDR3 nucleotides: TGCGCCAGCACCATGGGGCGGGAGATAACCAGTGAGCAGTTCTTC.

Only a few counts were recorded for this clonotype. This chain connects TRBV6-1 to TRBJ1-2, with a weak D call TRBD1 (6 bases). V was pared by 5 bases and J by 0 bases, with 13 bases between. CDR1 is MNHNS and CDR2 is SASEGT in the germline V gene. CDR3 length equals 15 residues. The CDR3: CASSKQGTANYGYTF. The CDR3 DNA reads as TGTGCCAGCAGTAAACAGGGAACGGCTAACTATGGCTACACCTTC.

The CDR3 spells CASSLIPTGSYGYTF. CDR3 sequence (DNA): TGTGCCAGCAGCTTAATTCCGACAGGGTCCTATGGCTACACCTTC. V usage is TRBV7-9 and J usage is TRBJ1-2, with 7 nucleotides matching TRBD1. J lost 4 bases, V lost 2 bases, and 7 bases had no gene match. Looked up from germline, CDR1 is SEHNR and CDR2 is FQNEAQ (reference sequence). The CDR3 is 15 amino acids.

This clonotype was observed a few times. The V and J genes are TRBV6-1 and TRBJ2-7; D may match TRBD1 or TRBD2 (5 bases each). The CDR3 consists of 14 residues. Germline V gives CDR1 MNHNS, CDR2 SASEGT. Trimming took 2 bases from V and 3 from J, leaving 11 bases between them. The CDR3 coding sequence is TGTGCCAGCAGTGAACGGGGACCGTACTACGAGCAGTACTTC. Its translation is CASSERGPYYEQYF.

This clonotype has ten or more counts. The genes are TRBV10-3 and TRBJ2-3; D is undetermined. The germline gives CDR1 ENHRY, CDR2 SYGVKD. The V end was cut by 6 bases, the J end by 3 bases, with 7 bases between. The CDR3 length is 12 residues. This CDR3 reads CAIRNPTDTQYF. CDR3 DNA: TGTGCCATCAGGAACCCAACAGATACGCAGTATTTT.

This clonotype was detected once. Being one base from a much bigger clone, this may be a read error. The chain joins TRBV12-3 or TRBV12-4 to TRBJ2-3; D ambiguous. Trimming removed 5 bases at V and 1 base at J, with 10 bases between. The CDR3 consists of 14 residues. The CDR3 is CASSVNTRTDTQYF. The CDR3 nucleotides are TGTGCCAGCAGTGTAAACACGCGCACAGATACGCAGTATTTT.

Many counts were recorded for this clonotype. The gene calls are TRBV4-2 and TRBJ2-1; TRBD2 might be the D (6 bases). Germline V gene lookup returns CDR1 LGHNA and CDR2 YNFKEQ. Trimming cost V 0 bases and J 0 bases, with 9 bases left between them. This CDR3 region has 16 residues. CDR3 in amino acids: CASSQELSGSYNEQFF. The DNA for the CDR3 is TGTGCCAGCAGCCAAGAACTTAGCGGCTCCTACAATGAGCAGTTCTTC.

The chain carries TRBV11-2 and TRBJ1-4; D not certain. The V gene's germline CDR1 is SGHAT and CDR2 FQNNGV. This CDR3 spans 16 amino acids. Deletions cut 2 bases from V and 4 bases from J, with 14 bases between. The CDR3 bases are TGTGCCAGCAGCTTACGTACAGCCTCTAATAATGAAAAACTGTTTTTT. This translates into CASSLRTASNNEKLFF.

V gene TRBV20-1 combines with J gene TRBJ2-1; 15 bases are shared with TRBD2. The length of the CDR3 is 17 residues. CDR1 and CDR2 from the germline V gene are DFQATT and SNEGSKA (reference sequence). V lost 5 bases and J lost 7; bases outside the gene matches: 12. CDR3 region: CSAGTSGGTRTWNEQFF. For the CDR3, the DNA is TGCAGTGCTGGGACTAGCGGGGGGACAAGAACGTGGAATGAGCAGTTCTTC.